The clone carrying this TCR beta chain was recorded only once. Antigen unknown. Donors likely had unrecorded immune exposures despite being nominally healthy when sampled. This sample was included in a study of cytomegalovirus exposure and HLA in healthy donors. Primers: 60 Vbeta forward and 13 Jbeta reverse. Libraries were prepared by immunoSEQ multiplex PCR; TCRdb keeps only in-frame clonotypes and omits some of them. The data contain around 210,000 clones, 82% of them seen just once; the ten biggest clones take up 2.7%. The germline V gene encodes CDR1 SEHNR and CDR2 FQNEAQ (reference sequence). After removal of 4 bases from V and 6 bases from J, the junction contained 13 bases not matched to a gene. The CDR3 has 17 residues. Study-level findings and limits: It was likely that a cluster of highly shared sequence variants was a sequencing artifact. Cytomegalovirus-associated TCR beta chains were listed, numbering roughly 150.

V usage is TRBV7-9 and J usage is TRBJ2-1, with 9 bases fitting TRBD2. This TCR came from a woman between 35 and 50 years old in good health and CMV-seronegative. The specimen was PBMCs. CDR3 in DNA: TGTGCCAGCAGCTCGGACAGGTGGGGGCGGGAGGGCAATGAGCAGTTCTTC. This translates into CASSSDRWGREGNEQFF.